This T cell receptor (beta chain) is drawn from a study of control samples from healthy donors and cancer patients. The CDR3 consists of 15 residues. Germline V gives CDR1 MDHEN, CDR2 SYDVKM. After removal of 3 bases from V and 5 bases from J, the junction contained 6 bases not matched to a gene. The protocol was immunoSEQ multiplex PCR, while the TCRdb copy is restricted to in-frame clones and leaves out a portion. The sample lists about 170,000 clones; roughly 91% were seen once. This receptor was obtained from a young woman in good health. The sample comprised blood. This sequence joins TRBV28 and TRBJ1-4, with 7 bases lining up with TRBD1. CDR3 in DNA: TGTGCCAGCAGTTTCGGAGGGGGCTTGAATGAAAAACTGTTTTTT. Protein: CASSFGGGLNEKLFF.